The text below deals with one T cell receptor beta chain. Its target is not known. Repertoires were generated with immunoSEQ multiplex PCR, while TCRdb's copy carries only in-frame clones and drops some. The sample records 130,000 to 150,000 clones, 88% being singletons. The source of the sample is a study of T cell responses to AZD1222 COVID-19 vaccine. General study findings and limits: The breadth and depth of Spike-specific TCRs increased once two AZD1222 doses had been given. Among those given AZD1222, only 5 to 7 were seropositive at baseline. Mapped onto spike, vaccine-associated CD4 TCRs spanned it and were dominant at 160-218 and 743-854.

The CDR3 has 16 amino acids. V was cut by 1 base and J by 8 bases, with 16 bases left in between. Germline V gene lookup returns CDR1 SGHRS and CDR2 YFSETQ. This chain joins TRBV5-1 and TRBJ1-6; the D is unclear. The starting material was peripheral blood, obtained on day 0 of AZD1222 vaccination. The sequence came from an adult in good health. As DNA, the CDR3 is TGCGCCAGCAGCTTGTTGGGCGGAGTAAAAGATTCACCCCTCCACTTT. This translates into CASSLLGGVKDSPLHF.